The 9 T cell receptor beta chains below come from one sample, sequenced in a study of blood T cell repertoires in COVID-19. Clones were sequenced by immunoSEQ multiplex PCR, and TCRdb holds only the in-frame ones, with some missing. The sample has over 200,000 clones, less than 90% seen once. Sequencing was performed on PBMCs or T cells enriched from blood (not recorded which). These receptor sequences come from a woman aged 45-65 years in a cohort exposed to, infected with or recovered from COVID-19 (not recorded which).

V gene TRBV23-1 combines with J gene TRBJ2-2; TRBD1 matches at 7 bases. TRBV23-1 qualifies as an ORF whose function is uncertain. This CDR3 is 18 amino acids long. Trimming cost V 3 bases and J 2 bases; bases outside gene matches: 12. The CDR3 nucleotides read TGCGCCAGCAGTCACCTATCTGGGACAGAAACTAACACCGGGGAGCTGTTTTTT. This translates into CASSHLSGTETNTGELFF.

This chain uses TRBV11-2 with TRBJ1-1; unclear D gene. V lost 5 bases, J lost 11 bases, and 18 bases lay in between. This CDR3 has 13 residues. Germline V gene sequence: CDR1 SGHAT, CDR2 FQNNGV. Here the CDR3 reads CASSASGLGRAFF. CDR3 DNA: TGTGCCAGCAGCGCCAGCGGGCTCGGGAGGGCTTTCTTT.

The DNA of the CDR3 is TGTGCCACCGGGACTTTCCCATCGGCCGAGCAGTACTTC. Amino acid sequence: CATGTFPSAEQYF. J is TRBJ2-7 and V is TRBV3-1 (or the pseudogene TRBV3-2); D may be TRBD2 (6 bases). The CDR3 totals 13 residues. Germline lookup yields CDR1 LGHDT and CDR2 YNNKEL (reference sequence). V was shortened by 10 bases and J by 6 bases, with 19 bases between the two germline ends.

The chain is built from TRBV19 and TRBJ1-1; 7 bases line up with TRBD1. The length of the CDR3 is 14 residues. Germline assignment: CDR1 LNHDA and CDR2 SQIVND (reference sequence). V was clipped by 9 bases and J by 7 bases; unmatched bases: 14. The CDR3 protein is CASRNRGGFSEAFF. CDR3 nucleotide sequence: TGTGCCAGCCGAAACAGGGGAGGATTTAGTGAAGCTTTCTTT.

This chain uses TRBV5-1 with TRBJ2-7; D is possibly TRBD2 (6 bases). Germline CDR1 reads SGHRS; CDR2 reads YFSETQ. The V and J ends lost 4 bases and 1 base respectively, with 24 bases between them. The CDR3 has 18 amino acids. CDR3 coding DNA: TGCGCCAGCAGCCCTACCACCTCCCAGGACTACCTTTCCTACGAGCAGTACTTC. Encoded protein: CASSPTTSQDYLSYEQYF. Filled out from reference TRBV5-1 and TRBJ2-7, the complete variable domain reads KAGVTQTPRYLIKTRGQQVTLSCSPISGHRSVSWYQQTPGQGLQFLFEYFSETQRNKGNFPGRFSGRQFSNSRSEMNVSTLELGDSALYLCASSPTTSQDYLSYEQYFGPGTRLTVT.

V is TRBV30 and J is TRBJ2-4; D possibly corresponds to TRBD2 (7 bases). The V end was cut by 5 bases, the J end by 3 bases, with 14 bases between. The V gene's germline CDR1 is GTSNPN and CDR2 SVGIG (reference sequence). The CDR3 runs 14 residues. The CDR3 DNA follows: TGTGCCTGGGACGCGGGGGCGGGCAAAAACATTCAGTACTTC. It translates to CAWDAGAGKNIQYF. Combining the CDR3 with reference TRBV30 and TRBJ2-4 gives the whole variable domain SQTIHQWPATLVQPVGSPLSLECTVEGTSNPNLYWYRQAAGRGLQLLFYSVGIGQISSEVPQNLSASRPQDRQFILSSKKLLLSDSGFYLCAWDAGAGKNIQYFGAGTRLSVL.

The chain joins TRBV27 to TRBJ1-1; D gene unclear. CDR1 and CDR2 (germline): MNHEY, SMNVEV (reference sequence). The CDR3 length is 14 residues. V lost 5 bases, J lost 0 bases, and 10 bases lay in between. The CDR3 sequence: CASSSPLMNTEAFF. The DNA of the CDR3 is TGTGCCAGCAGTAGCCCCTTAATGAACACTGAAGCTTTCTTT.

V gene TRBV4-3 combines with J gene TRBJ2-5; D possibly corresponds to TRBD1 (5 bases). Trimming took 3 bases from V and 5 from J, leaving 10 bases between them. CDR1 and CDR2 (germline): LGHNA, YSLEER. The CDR3 is 13 residues long. The CDR3 loop is CASSQGRVETQYF. CDR3 nucleotides: TGCGCCAGCAGCCAGGGCAGGGTGGAGACCCAGTACTTC.

The chain carries TRBV9 and TRBJ1-4, with D hard to call. V dropped 0 bases and J dropped 0 bases, with 6 bases sitting between them. Germline V gene sequence: CDR1 SGDLS, CDR2 YYNGEE. This CDR3 contains 15 residues. The CDR3 coding sequence is TGTGCCAGCAGCGTAGTTGGAGCAACTAATGAAAAACTGTTTTTT. Translation gives CASSVVGATNEKLFF.